The clone carrying this T cell receptor (beta chain) has just a few counts. Sequenced by immunoSEQ multiplex PCR; TCRdb stores in-frame clones only, minus some. The table lists roughly 180,000 clones, roughly 77% of them singletons. The data were taken from a study of blood T cell repertoires in COVID-19. Germline values: CDR1 LNHDA, CDR2 SQIVND (reference sequence). This CDR3 comprises 15 residues. Trimming cost V 5 bases and J 0 bases, with 11 bases left between them. Sequenced: peripheral blood. The V gene is TRBV19, the J gene TRBJ1-5; D is unresolved. The sequence came from a woman over 75 with COVID-19, enrolled during active disease. CDR3 protein: CASSREGFSNQPQHF. In nucleotides, the CDR3 is TGTGCCAGTAGTCGGGAAGGATTTAGCAATCAGCCCCAGCATTTT.